This TCR beta chain was documented in a study of OX40 agonist ivuxolimab in advanced cancers. Overall study context: The group had a mean age of about 64 years, ranged from 23 to 79, and was 80% to 90% male. Partial responses occurred in three patients (one hepatocellular carcinoma, two cutaneous melanoma).

Germline V gene sequence: CDR1 SGHDT, CDR2 YYEEEE. The CDR3 extends over 14 amino acids. V was cut by 2 bases and J by 3 bases, with 11 bases left in between. The assay was immunoSEQ multiplex PCR, and TCRdb's table has in-frame clones only and misses some. The data contain roughly 56,000 clones, around nine tenths of them seen just once; the ten biggest clones take up roughly 0.75%. The clonotype comes from an adult with an advanced solid tumor such as melanoma, head and neck, liver or kidney cancer. The sample consisted of CD4+ or CD8+ T cells sorted from blood, taken in a trial of the OX40 agonist ivuxolimab. The gene calls are TRBV5-6 and TRBJ2-5, with a weak D call TRBD2 (5 bases). The CDR3 DNA sequence: TGTGCCAGCAGCTTCGGACTTGATGAAGAGACCCAGTACTTC. Translation: CASSFGLDEETQYF.